The 6 T cell receptor beta chains below all came from one sample that was sequenced in a study of memory CD4+ T cells and cytomegalovirus serostatus. The protocol was immunoSEQ multiplex PCR, while the TCRdb copy is restricted to in-frame clones and leaves out a portion. The table includes about 38,000 clones, around 80% detected once. Single viable CD3+CD4+CD8-CD45RO+ cells were sorted as the memory CD4+ T cells. Material for sequencing was memory CD4+ T cells from blood. Receptors originate from an adult in good health and CMV-seropositive.

The chain joins TRBV27 to TRBJ1-2, with no clear D. There are 13 residues in the CDR3. V lost 5 bases and J lost 0, with 7 bases in between. The germline V gene encodes CDR1 MNHEY and CDR2 SMNVEV (reference sequence). The CDR3 nucleotides are TGTGCCAGCAGTAGAGGTACTAACTATGGCTACACCTTC. Its translation is CASSRGTNYGYTF.

The genes are TRBV5-4 and TRBJ1-1; TRBD1 is a possible D gene (6 bases). The ends were cut back, 4 bases at V and 6 bases at J, with 16 bases in the middle. The V gene's germline CDR1 is SGHNT and CDR2 YYREEE (reference sequence). The CDR3 is 14 amino acids. CDR3 residues: CASSPGTRLAEAFF. As DNA, the CDR3 is TGTGCCAGCAGCCCCGGGACACGATTGGCTGAAGCTTTCTTT.

This clone was observed a few times. The genes are TRBV11-1 and TRBJ1-1, with D possibly being TRBD1 (6 bases). CDR3 length: 15 amino acids. CDR1 is SGHAT and CDR2 is FQDESV in the germline V gene (reference sequence). The V and J ends lost 1 base and 7 bases respectively, with 16 bases between them. The CDR3 nucleotides are TGTGCCAGCAGCTTAGGATCGGGGGGCAACCTTGAAGCTTTCTTT. Encoded protein: CASSLGSGGNLEAFF.

The chain recombines TRBV10-3 with TRBJ1-6, with TRBD1 matching over 10 bases. There are 13 residues in the CDR3. J was trimmed by 10 bases and V by 11 bases; bases with no gene match: 8. Germline V lookup: CDR1 ENHRY, CDR2 SYGVKD. DNA of the CDR3: TGTGCCCTAGAGGGGACAGGGGAATCACCCCTCCACTTT. Translation gives CALEGTGESPLHF.

The chain recombines TRBV7-2 with TRBJ2-5; 9 nucleotides agree with TRBD2. Germline V gene lookup returns CDR1 SGHTA and CDR2 FQGNSA. With V trimmed by 8 bases and J by 5 bases, 18 bases remained unmatched. CDR3 length: 17 residues. The CDR3 DNA is TGTGCCAGCCGCCTACGGGGGCGGGGGGGGCCAGGGGAGACCCAGTACTTC. Residues: CASRLRGRGGPGETQYF.

The rearrangement links TRBV7-9 to TRBJ1-4; D uncertain. Germline CDR1 and CDR2: SEHNR and FQNEAQ (reference sequence). The germline V and J ends were trimmed by 5 bases and 5 bases, with 6 bases remaining between them. This CDR3 contains 12 residues. The CDR3 is CASSLDNEKLFF. In DNA form, the CDR3 reads TGTGCCAGCAGCCTGGACAATGAAAAACTGTTTTTT.